The text below deals with one TCR beta chain. How the authors handled the data: Amplification of reference gene primers was used by the study to estimate nucleated cell counts. Sequenced by immunoSEQ multiplex PCR; TCRdb stores in-frame clones only, minus some. Clone size and the V and J calls come from that table; the DNA yielded D and trimming. Among a few hundred thousand clones listed, around 89% were seen once. Participants, about 18 to 90 years old, spanned more than 20 US areas. Cohorts were based on clinical histories the participants reported. This entry comes from a study of blood T cell repertoires in COVID-19. Background on the study: COVID-19 samples, acute and convalescent, were from the United States, Italy and Spain.

The CDR3 runs to 15 residues. Germline V gives CDR1 MNHEY, CDR2 SVGAGI. J gave up 7 bases and V 2 bases, and 6 bases lay outside the gene matches. Specimen: PBMCs or T cells enriched from blood (not recorded which). The V call is TRBV6-5, the J call TRBJ1-2; TRBD1 agrees at 11 bases. The receptor comes from a woman between 50 and 59 years old who had recovered from COVID-19. The CDR3 loop reads CASSYNPGTGGGYTF. Written as DNA, the CDR3 is TGTGCCAGCAGTTACAACCCCGGGACAGGGGGTGGCTACACCTTC.